This is a list of T cell receptor beta chains from one sample in a study of identical twins. TCRdb reanalysed the 5' RACE reads using MiXCR and keeps one entry per CDR3 protein. The sample contains hundreds of thousands of distinct CDR3 sequences, around 8.8% of which appear only once. These data were likewise used in another study, on yellow fever vaccine responses in identical twins.

Sequencing was carried out using memory (CD45RO+) T cells sorted from blood. The receptor source for this set is a woman younger than 30 in good health. Each CDR3 is given with its conserved first and last residue. Fields, in order: J gene, CDR3 length, clone size, V gene, D gene, CDR3 DNA, CDR3 protein. The D gene is left open where the match is weak. Only part of the rows carry a size: once, few, many, or a class if the clone is expanded.

TRBJ2-5,16,few,TRBV6-4,NA,TGTGCCAGCAGTGACCGCGCAGGGCAGGGCCGGGAGACCCAGTACTTC,CASSDRAGQGRETQYF
TRBJ1-1,12,many,TRBV3-1,NA,TGTGCCAGCAGCCAGACGAACACTGAAGCTTTCTTT,CASSQTNTEAFF
TRBJ1-1,12,many,TRBV5-1,TRBD1,TGCGCCAGCAGCCCGACAGGGGCGGGTGCTTTCTTT,CASSPTGAGAFF
TRBJ1-1,15,many,TRBV28,NA,TGTGCCAGCAGTTGGCAGGGTAGGGTGAACACTGAAGCTTTCTTT,CASSWQGRVNTEAFF
TRBJ1-2,15,few,TRBV7-2,NA,TGTGCCAGCAGCCAGGGACCCGGGAGCAGCTATGGCTACACCTTC,CASSQGPGSSYGYTF
TRBJ2-5,15,many,TRBV5-1,NA,TGCGCCAGCAGGGGGCCAGCACTGAGAGGAGAGACCCAGTACTTC,CASRGPALRGETQYF
TRBJ1-1,16,NA,TRBV20-1,TRBD1,TGTAGGGATTCAATACAGGGGGCCCTCACCTGGACTGAAGCTTTCTTT,CRDSIQGALTWTEAFF
TRBJ2-1,16,few,TRBV28,NA,TGTGCCAGCAGCCGACTAGGGGTTAGCTCCTACAATGAGCAGTTCTTC,CASSRLGVSSYNEQFF
TRBJ1-2,14,few,TRBV4-1,TRBD1,TGCGCCAGCAGCCAAGACAGGGGGCGTCATGGCTACACCTTC,CASSQDRGRHGYTF
TRBJ1-3,17,NA,TRBV7-8,NA,TGTGCCAGCAGCTTAGATTTTCGCCGCTTCTCTGGAAACACCATATATTTT,CASSLDFRRFSGNTIYF
TRBJ1-1,15,many,TRBV3-1,TRBD1,TGTGCCAGCAGACAGTCCGACAGGGTCATTGGCGAAGCTTTCTTT,CASRQSDRVIGEAFF
TRBJ2-1,12,few,TRBV28,NA,TGTGCCAGCTGTGGGGTATCCAGTGAGCAGTTCTTC,CASCGVSSEQFF
TRBJ1-2,13,many,TRBV5-1,NA,TGCGCCAGCAGCTTGGACAGGCACTATGGCTACACCTTC,CASSLDRHYGYTF
TRBJ2-3,20,NA,TRBV20-1,TRBD2,TGCAGTGCTAGAGCTGTCCCGGGACTAGCGGGAGTGTCATGGGCAGATACGCAGTATTTT,CSARAVPGLAGVSWADTQYF
TRBJ2-3,10,NA,TRBV2,NA,TGTGCCAGCAGTGAAACTACGCAGTATTTT,CASSETTQYF
TRBJ2-3,16,few,TRBV6-5,NA,TGTGCCAGCAGTTGGTTCCGGGGGGCCGGGACAGATACGCAGTATTTT,CASSWFRGAGTDTQYF
TRBJ2-2,16,few,TRBV27,NA,TGTGCCAGTCGATCGGGGGGCTTGACGTCCACCGGGGAGCTGTTTTTT,CASRSGGLTSTGELFF
TRBJ2-4,17,many,TRBV15,NA,TGTGCCACCAGCAGAGACAGGGGAATCGTAGCCAAAAACATTCAGTACTTC,CATSRDRGIVAKNIQYF
TRBJ2-5,14,few,TRBV5-1,TRBD1,TGCGCCAGCAGCAACCGGACAGGGTTTGGGTCCCAGTACTTC,CASSNRTGFGSQYF
TRBJ2-1,15,few,TRBV11-2,TRBD2,TGTGCCAGCGGAGAAAGCGGGGTCAACTACAATGAGCAGTTCTTC,CASGESGVNYNEQFF
TRBJ2-1,13,many,TRBV19,TRBD2,TGTGCCACCCAGCGGGAGTATTACAATGAGCAGTTCTTC,CATQREYYNEQFF
TRBJ2-1,15,NA,TRBV27,NA,TGTGCCAGCAGTTTAGCTAGCTCCCCCTACAATGAGCAGTTCTTC,CASSLASSPYNEQFF
TRBJ2-4,15,few,TRBV6-5,NA,TGTGCCAGCGGTAACAGCCCTCTAGCCAAAAACATTCAGTACTTC,CASGNSPLAKNIQYF
TRBJ1-6,18,few,TRBV10-3,TRBD1,TGTGCCATCAGTGAGTCTTCCCTCCTGGACAGGGGCAATTCACCCCTCCACTTT,CAISESSLLDRGNSPLHF
TRBJ1-1,17,few,TRBV14,TRBD1,TGTGCCAGCAGCAAAACCGGGACAGGGGGCAGGAACACTGAAGCTTTCTTT,CASSKTGTGGRNTEAFF
TRBJ2-3,17,NA,TRBV6-5,TRBD2,TGTGCCAGCAGTTCTACTTTCAGCGGGAGAGGAACAGATACGCAGTATTTT,CASSSTFSGRGTDTQYF
TRBJ1-2,13,few,TRBV4-2,NA,TGTGCCAGCAGCCGAAGGGAGGGAGTTGGCTACACCTTC,CASSRREGVGYTF
TRBJ2-6,17,many,TRBV5-5,NA,TGTGCCAGCAGCTTGGACGGGACACGATCTGGGGCCAACGTCCTGACTTTC,CASSLDGTRSGANVLTF
TRBJ1-3,14,many,TRBV5-1,TRBD1,TGCGCCAGCAGCCAAGGACAGGGGGCGTACACCATATATTTT,CASSQGQGAYTIYF
TRBJ1-1,12,many,TRBV7-9,NA,TGTGCCAGCAGCCCTGGGACCACTGAAGCTTTCTTT,CASSPGTTEAFF
TRBJ1-2,13,NA,TRBV5-1,TRBD1,TGCGCCAGCAGCCAACAGGGGGCGGATGGCTACACCTTC,CASSQQGADGYTF
TRBJ1-2,15,few,TRBV7-8,NA,TGTGCCAGCAGCCGCCCGGACAGTACTAACTATGGCTACACCTTC,CASSRPDSTNYGYTF
TRBJ2-3,13,few,TRBV6-2/TRBV6-3,NA,TGTGCCAGCAGTGTAGCTTTTCCAGATACGCAGTATTTT,CASSVAFPDTQYF
TRBJ1-1,15,many,TRBV6-5,NA,TGTGCCAGCAGTTACTCTGGACCGGACGGGTATGAAGCTTTCTTT,CASSYSGPDGYEAFF
TRBJ2-1,15,NA,TRBV20-1,TRBD2,TGCAGTGCTAGCGGGCGACTAGCGGACCTAAATGAGCAGTTCTTC,CSASGRLADLNEQFF
TRBJ1-1,15,NA,TRBV28,NA,TGTGCCAGCAGGACGGGGGGAGTGGGGAACACTGAAGCTTTCTTT,CASRTGGVGNTEAFF
TRBJ1-6,18,few,TRBV28,NA,TGTGCCAGCAGCCCTGCTGGGGGCCTGAGCTCCTATAATTCACCCCTCCACTTT,CASSPAGGLSSYNSPLHF
TRBJ2-4,12,NA,TRBV10-3,NA,TGTGCCATCAGTGATGGCGTAAACATTCAGTACTTC,CAISDGVNIQYF
TRBJ1-5,16,few,TRBV7-9,NA,TGTGCCAGCAGGGGAGGGCGGACTAGGCCCTATCAGCCCCAGCATTTT,CASRGGRTRPYQPQHF
TRBJ2-2,13,few,TRBV7-2,NA,TGTGCCAGCAGCTCCACTTTGATCGGGGAGCTGTTTTTT,CASSSTLIGELFF
TRBJ1-2,14,many,TRBV7-9,NA,TGTGCCAGCACCCCGGACTCTCGAAACTATGGCTACACCTTC,CASTPDSRNYGYTF
TRBJ2-2,15,NA,TRBV11-3,TRBD2,TGTGCCAGCAGCCTTAGCGGGAGTCTGGCCGGGGAGCTGTTTTTT,CASSLSGSLAGELFF
TRBJ2-7,16,NA,TRBV28,NA,TGTGCCAGCAGTTTATCCTCGGACAGAAACTCCTACGAGCAGTACTTC,CASSLSSDRNSYEQYF
TRBJ2-3,13,NA,TRBV11-2,NA,TGTGCCAGCAGCTTAGGCCGTTCAGATACGCAGTATTTT,CASSLGRSDTQYF
TRBJ1-2,13,few,TRBV20-1,TRBD1,TGCAGTGCTGTACAGGGGGTCGACTATGGCTACACCTTC,CSAVQGVDYGYTF
TRBJ2-7,15,many,TRBV24-1,TRBD1,TGTGCCACCAGTGAAGACAGGGCTTCCTCCTACGAGCAGTACTTC,CATSEDRASSYEQYF
TRBJ1-5,12,many,TRBV19,NA,TGTGCCAGTAGTCACCTGGGGCAGCCCCAGCATTTT,CASSHLGQPQHF
TRBJ1-2,12,many,TRBV3-1,NA,TGTGCCAGCAGCCGCCGAAACTATGGCTACACCTTC,CASSRRNYGYTF
TRBJ2-4,15,few,TRBV21-1,NA,TGTGCCAGCAGCAAAAGGGGCTGGAGTATGAACATTCAGTACTTC,CASSKRGWSMNIQYF
TRBJ2-1,16,NA,TRBV6-1,TRBD2,TGTGCCAGCAGTGCCCGGGGAGCGGGGATCTACAATGAGCAGTTCTTC,CASSARGAGIYNEQFF
TRBJ2-3,17,few,TRBV7-2,TRBD2,TGTGCCAGCAGCCGATGGGGGGCTAGCGGGACGACAGATACGCAGTATTTT,CASSRWGASGTTDTQYF
TRBJ1-1,14,few,TRBV4-2,NA,TGTGCCAGCAGCCCGGACAGCATGAACACTGAAGCTTTCTTT,CASSPDSMNTEAFF
TRBJ2-2,14,NA,TRBV12-3/TRBV12-4,NA,TGTGCCAGCAGTTTAACAGGGATCCCCGGGGAGCTGTTTTTT,CASSLTGIPGELFF
TRBJ1-6,9,many,TRBV12-5,NA,TGTGGGGAGGGAACACCCCTCCACTTT,CGEGTPLHF
TRBJ2-7,16,NA,TRBV5-1,TRBD1,TGCGCCAGCAGCTTGGGAGGGGGACAGGGGGCGACCGAGCAGTACTTC,CASSLGGGQGATEQYF